These 15 T cell receptor beta chains came from one sample sequenced in a study of T cells after yellow fever vaccination. TCRdb itself ran the 5' RACE reads through MiXCR, one entry per CDR3 protein. Here the sample spans about 340,000 distinct CDR3 sequences, around 4.1% being singletons. Sequenced material: PBMCs, taken 5 days after the yellow fever booster vaccination. The source is a young man who received the YFV17D yellow fever vaccine.

This clonotype was counted at least ten times. CDR3 region: CASSEEVDSQYF. CDR3 in DNA: TGTGCCAGCAGTGAAGAGGTGGACAGCCAGTACTTC. The V gene is TRBV2, the J gene TRBJ2-7; possibly TRBD1 for D (6 bases). Germline V gives CDR1 SNHLY, CDR2 FYNNEI. Trimming cost V 1 base and J 10 bases, with 11 bases left between them. The CDR3 extends over 12 amino acids.

There are many counts of this clonotype. This chain connects TRBV20-1 to TRBJ2-3; TRBD2 aligns across 13 bases. CDR1 DFQATT and CDR2 SNEGSKA come from the germline V gene (reference sequence). The CDR3 spans 16 residues. V gave up 2 bases and J gave up 2 bases; unmatched junction bases: 4. DNA for the CDR3: TGCAGTGCTAGACGGACTAGCGGGGGCCCCACAGATACGCAGTATTTT. Protein sequence: CSARRTSGGPTDTQYF.

Ten or more counts support this clonotype. The chain combines TRBV5-1 with TRBJ2-2, with a weak D call TRBD2 (5 bases). The CDR3 spans 14 residues. Germline CDR1 reads SGHRS; CDR2 reads YFSETQ. The V end was cut by 1 base, the J end by 6 bases, with 10 bases between. The DNA of the CDR3 is TGCGCCAGCAGCTTGTTTCTCGGGGCCGGGGAGCTGTTTTTT. Protein product: CASSLFLGAGELFF. Together with reference TRBV5-1 and TRBJ2-2, the CDR3 gives the full variable domain: KAGVTQTPRYLIKTRGQQVTLSCSPISGHRSVSWYQQTPGQGLQFLFEYFSETQRNKGNFPGRFSGRQFSNSRSEMNVSTLELGDSALYLCASSLFLGAGELFFGEGSRLTVL.

V is TRBV6-2 or TRBV6-3 and J is TRBJ1-2; D possibly corresponds to TRBD1 (6 bases). This CDR3 comprises 14 residues. V gave up 5 bases and J gave up 4 bases, with 14 bases separating them. The germline CDR1 and CDR2 sequences are MNHEY and SVGEGT. The CDR3 loop is CASSTWTEAYGYTF. In nucleotides, the CDR3 is TGTGCCAGCAGTACCTGGACAGAAGCCTATGGCTACACCTTC.

This clonotype showed up just a few times. The chain recombines TRBV24-1 with TRBJ1-2, with D tentatively TRBD1 (6 bases). The CDR3 is made up of 12 amino acids. Germline values: CDR1 KGHDR, CDR2 SFDVKD. Trimming stripped 11 bases from V and 1 base from J, with 10 bases between. The CDR3 loop reads CAIRDNNYGYTF. The DNA for the CDR3 is TGTGCCATCCGGGACAATAACTATGGCTACACCTTC.

This clonotype was seen a few times. This rearrangement joins TRBV12-5 to TRBJ2-7; 10 nucleotides agree with TRBD1. The CDR3 totals 14 residues. The V segment lost 4 bases and the J segment 2 bases; nucleotides outside the gene matches: 2. Per germline, CDR1 LGHNT and CDR2 FRNRAP. CDR3 in amino acids: CASGWDRGTYEQYF. The CDR3 DNA follows: TGTGCTAGTGGTTGGGACAGGGGAACCTACGAGCAGTACTTC. The whole variable domain, remainder taken from reference TRBV12-5 and TRBJ2-7, is DARVTQTPRHKVTEMGQEVTMRCQPILGHNTVFWYRQTMMQGLELLAYFRNRAPLDDSGMPKDRFSAEMPDATLATLKIQPSEPRDSAVYFCASGWDRGTYEQYFGPGTRLTVT.

The chain uses TRBV4-2 and TRBJ2-2; perhaps TRBD2 as D (7 bases). This CDR3 spans 13 amino acids. CDR1 is LGHNA and CDR2 is YNFKEQ in the germline V gene. V dropped 4 bases and J dropped 9 bases, with 12 bases sitting between them. CDR3 region: CASSLPGGRELFF. CDR3 sequence (DNA): TGTGCCAGCAGCCTCCCGGGGGGCCGGGAGCTGTTTTTT.

This clonotype has at least ten counts. The chain links TRBV5-6 to TRBJ2-6; D possibly corresponds to TRBD1 (5 bases). The length of the CDR3 is 18 residues. Trimming stripped 2 bases from V and 4 bases from J, with 19 bases between. In germline, CDR1 is SGHDT, CDR2 YYEEEE. CDR3 sequence (DNA): TGTGCCAGCAGCTTTGCGGCAGGGTACCTGCGGGGGGCCAACGTCCTGACTTTC. It translates to CASSFAAGYLRGANVLTF.

The table lists this clonotype with many counts. The chain carries TRBV7-6 and TRBJ1-1, with 8 bases fitting TRBD1. Trimming took 1 base from V and 5 from J; bases not matched to a gene: 6. The CDR3 loop spans 15 amino acids. In germline, CDR1 is SGHVS, CDR2 FNYEAQ. The CDR3 loop reads CASSLGTGLKTEAFF. The CDR3 coding sequence is TGTGCCAGCAGCTTAGGGACAGGGTTAAAGACTGAAGCTTTCTTT.

There are a few counts of this clonotype. The chain recombines TRBV7-2 with TRBJ2-6, with a tentative D call TRBD1 (5 bases). Trimming took 5 bases from V and 0 from J, leaving 8 bases between them. CDR1 and CDR2 (germline): SGHTA, FQGNSA. The CDR3 runs 15 residues. CDR3 sequence (DNA): TGTGCCAGCAGCCTAGGGGACTCTGGGGCCAACGTCCTGACTTTC. It yields the protein CASSLGDSGANVLTF.

The CDR3 is CASSAREGYTF. DNA of the CDR3: TGTGCCAGCAGCGCCAGGGAGGGCTACACCTTC. The chain recombines TRBV7-9 with TRBJ1-2; TRBD1 might be the D (5 bases). Trimming stripped 5 bases from V and 8 bases from J, with 9 bases between. Germline lookup yields CDR1 SEHNR and CDR2 FQNEAQ (reference sequence). The CDR3 consists of 11 residues.

The gene calls are TRBV20-1 and TRBJ1-4, with a tentative D call TRBD1 (6 bases). The CDR3 consists of 15 residues. The germline V gene encodes CDR1 DFQATT and CDR2 SNEGSKA (reference sequence). The V end was cut by 6 bases, the J end by 0 bases, with 14 bases between. DNA of the CDR3: TGCAGTGCCGAGACGGGACAAGCAACTAATGAAAAACTGTTTTTT. Its protein is CSAETGQATNEKLFF.

The chain joins TRBV27 to TRBJ2-3, with no clear D. This CDR3 has 14 amino acids. The ends were cut back, 6 bases at V and 2 bases at J, with 12 bases in the middle. Germline V CDR1 and CDR2: MNHEY, SMNVEV (reference sequence). CDR3 bases: TGTGCCAGCAGCTCCTTGCGGTACACAGATACGCAGTATTTT. Translation: CASSSLRYTDTQYF.

This clonotype was counted between two and nine times. V gene TRBV5-1 combines with J gene TRBJ2-3; weak D call: TRBD1 (6 bases). The length of the CDR3 is 15 residues. The V gene's germline CDR1 is SGHRS and CDR2 YFSETQ. V was trimmed by 4 bases and J by 0 bases, leaving 12 bases between them. The DNA of the CDR3 is TGCGCCAGCAGCCCAGGGGCAACTAGCACAGATACGCAGTATTTT. This gives the protein CASSPGATSTDTQYF.

The chain uses TRBV9 and TRBJ2-5; no clear D gene. Germline-derived CDR1 and CDR2 are SGDLS and YYNGEE. Deletions cut 5 bases from V and 2 bases from J, with 16 bases between. CDR3 length: 15 amino acids. The CDR3 DNA sequence: TGTGCCAGCAGGGACCAATTGAGCTCGCAAGAGACCCAGTACTTC. Protein sequence: CASRDQLSSQETQYF.